This T cell receptor beta chain was captured by sequencing in a study of shared clonotypes between healthy human individuals. On the study more broadly: The study used three CD4 naive, three CD4 memory, two CD8 naive and one CD8 memory plate per donor.

All the donors were Caucasian adults who lived in Nashville, Tennessee. In the case of this clone: Its antigen is still unknown.

The study, taken as a whole, reports: Naive subsets tended to show greater estimated richness than memory subsets.

An assay was performed, and its level was deep. Sequencing used immunoSEQ multiplex PCR; TCRdb keeps in-frame clones, though not all of them. The sample has 1,500,000 or so clones; approximately 97% are singletons. Trimming cost V 7 bases and J 4 bases; bases outside gene matches: 7. The CDR3 covers 14 residues. Germline V gives CDR1 MNHNS, CDR2 SASEGT. This clonotype was obtained from a man aged 30-40 years in good health. Source material: naive CD4+ T cells sorted from blood. Indicated subset: CD45RA+ positively selected. The gene calls are TRBV6-1 and TRBJ1-1; 9 nucleotides match TRBD1. CDR3 protein: CASTGQGRGTEAFF. CDR3 in DNA: TGTGCCAGCACGGGACAGGGCCGGGGCACTGAAGCTTTCTTT.